This TCR beta chain was identified during a study of shared clonotypes between healthy human individuals. Assay: immunoSEQ multiplex PCR; the TCRdb copy retains only in-frame clones and omits some. The sample consists of over a million clones, approximately 97% of them appearing once. On this clone itself: Other DNA sequences in the same sample also yield this CDR3.

The TCR originated in a man aged 25 to 40 in good health. The source material was naive CD4+ T cells sorted from blood. Stated subset: CD45RA+ positively selected.

The CDR3 sequence: CASSLKRTDTQYF. The CDR3 nucleotides read TGTGCCAGCAGTTTAAAAAGAACAGATACGCAGTATTTT. The chain is built from TRBV27 and TRBJ2-3, with no clear D. Germline V gives CDR1 MNHEY, CDR2 SMNVEV (reference sequence). Between the trimmed V and J ends, which lost 2 bases and 3 bases, there was a span of 6 bases. This CDR3 is built from 13 residues.